Given below is one TCR beta chain in context. This record belongs to a study of blood T cells in healthy people across ages. Through a sample-barcoded 5' primer and a J-beta primer mix, a second PCR was run for about 6 to 11 cycles. TCRdb ran MiXCR on the 5' RACE reads and lists one entry per CDR3 protein. The table includes nearly 800,000 distinct CDR3 sequences, around 25% detected once. Trimming removed 0 bases at V and 3 bases at J, with 9 bases between. CDR3 length equals 13 residues. The germline gives CDR1 GTSNPN, CDR2 SVGIG (reference sequence). The sample was also reused in another study, on T cells of mothers and their children.

Material for sequencing was blood. This sequence was found in a boy aged 5-17 years in good health. The V and J genes are TRBV30 and TRBJ2-7; D gene uncertain. The CDR3 loop is CAWSVGSGYEQYF. CDR3 coding DNA: TGTGCCTGGAGTGTCGGCTCGGGCTACGAGCAGTACTTC.